The TCR beta chain under discussion was sequenced for a study of T cell repertoires in cytomegalovirus infection (dated by TCRdb to about 2019). About the investigation overall: Recently identified HLA-C-restricted CMV epitopes, whose presentation resists viral immunomodulation, were targeted by peptide stimulations together with well-studied HLA-B-restricted epitopes. Donor HLA type was relevant to the analysis, as public TCR beta signatures indicated carriage of CMV infection together with the matching HLA type. The investigation overall reported the following: In the ex vivo response, HLA-C-restricted CMV-specific TCR beta clonotypes were dominant, and in two of eight donors the single most frequent clonotype came from this HLA-C-restricted group. Cumulative frequency of public TCR beta family members discriminated carriers of CMV infection plus the relevant HLA type in this cohort and an independent roughly 330-donor cohort.

The sample's treatment or condition, from its label and the paper: in vitro stimulation with specific CMV peptide epitopes to enrich CMV-specific T cells. Trimming costs V 3 bases and J 4 bases, and their ends lie 9 bases apart. CDR3 length: 13 amino acids, cysteine to phenylalanine. Just the 39-base CDR3 DNA is kept, in frame starting at base 1. These reads were obtained on an Illumina HiSeq 1500. TCRdb trimmed public reads at Q25 via fastp, called clones via MiXCR and kept in-frame beta chains. CDR3 protein sequences are deduplicated, and each keeps its most common genes and DNA. For this sample the table gives some 920,000 distinct CDR3 sequences, of which under 40% were detected only once. Together, the top ten hold roughly 13% of the sample. This clonotype was detected ten times or more. Its antigen is not yet known. It has no much larger one-base neighbor in the sample; base qualities were not kept.

This sequence uses TRBV12-3 or TRBV12-4 and TRBJ1-1, with a weak D call of TRBD1 (5 bases match). This clonotype originated in a human donor in good health (CMV status not recorded). Some clones in this sample may be carry-over from other donors' samples. Sequences were derived from cultured CD8+ T cells from PBMCs, sampled from culture after CMV antigen stimulation. The CDR3 region has the sequence CASSFGGATEAFF. The nucleotide sequence is given as TGTGCCAGCAGTTTCGGGGGTGCCACTGAAGCTTTCTTT.